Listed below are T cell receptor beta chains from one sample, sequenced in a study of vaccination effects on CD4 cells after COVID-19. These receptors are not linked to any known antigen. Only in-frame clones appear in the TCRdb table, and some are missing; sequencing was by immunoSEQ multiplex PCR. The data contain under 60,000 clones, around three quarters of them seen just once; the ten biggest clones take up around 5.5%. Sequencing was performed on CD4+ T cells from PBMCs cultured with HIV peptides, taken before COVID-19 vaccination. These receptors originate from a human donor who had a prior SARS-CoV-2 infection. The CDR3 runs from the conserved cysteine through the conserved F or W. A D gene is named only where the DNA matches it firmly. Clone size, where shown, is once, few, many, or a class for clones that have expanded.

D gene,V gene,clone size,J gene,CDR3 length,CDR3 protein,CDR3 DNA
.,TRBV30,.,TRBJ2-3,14,CAWSVGLSTDTQYF,TGTGCCTGGAGTGTGGGGCTCAGCACAGATACGCAGTATTTT
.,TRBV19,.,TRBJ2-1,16,CASSINLSGRYNEQFF,TGTGCCAGTAGTATCAATCTTAGCGGCCGATACAATGAGCAGTTCTTC
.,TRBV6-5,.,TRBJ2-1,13,CASRKAAGHEQFF,TGTGCCAGCAGAAAAGCCGCGGGACATGAGCAGTTCTTC
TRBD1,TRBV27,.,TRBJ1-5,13,CASSWDRGQPQHF,TGTGCCAGCAGTTGGGACAGGGGGCAGCCCCAGCATTTT
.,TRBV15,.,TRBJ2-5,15,CATSRGGEAEETQYF,TGTGCCACCAGCAGAGGTGGGGAGGCCGAGGAGACCCAGTACTTC
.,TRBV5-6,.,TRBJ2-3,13,CASSLADTDTQYF,TGTGCCAGCAGCTTGGCGGACACAGATACGCAGTATTTT
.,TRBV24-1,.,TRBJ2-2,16,CATSDLGQENTGELFF,TGTGCCACCAGTGATTTAGGTCAAGAGAACACCGGGGAGCTGTTTTTT
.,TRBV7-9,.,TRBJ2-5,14,CASRRGAASETQYF,TGTGCCAGCAGGAGGGGGGCCGCTTCTGAGACCCAGTACTTC
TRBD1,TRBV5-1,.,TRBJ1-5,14,CASSFGTGDEPQHF,TGCGCCAGCAGCTTTGGGACAGGGGACGAGCCCCAGCATTTT
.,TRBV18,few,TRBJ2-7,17,CASSPPGQGGTVYEQYF,TGTGCCAGCTCACCACCGGGTCAGGGGGGTACGGTATACGAGCAGTACTTC
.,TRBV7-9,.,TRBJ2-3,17,CASTSYGTRYYTDTQYF,TGTGCCAGCACCTCATACGGGACTCGCTACTACACAGATACGCAGTATTTT
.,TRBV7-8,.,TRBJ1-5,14,CASSLLNGGQPQHF,TGTGCCAGCAGCTTACTTAATGGGGGTCAGCCCCAGCATTTT
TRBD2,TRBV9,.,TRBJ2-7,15,CASSVASGGIYEQYF,TGTGCCAGCAGCGTAGCCAGCGGGGGGATCTACGAGCAGTACTTC
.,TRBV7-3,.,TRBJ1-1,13,CASSLRAGTEAFF,TGTGCCAGCAGCTTACGGGCAGGCACTGAAGCTTTCTTT
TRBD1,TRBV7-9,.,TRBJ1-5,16,CASSFHRGRRNQPQHF,TGTGCCAGCAGCTTTCACAGGGGGCGGAGGAATCAGCCCCAGCATTTT
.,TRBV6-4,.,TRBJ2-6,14,CASSAVSGANVLTF,TGTGCCAGCAGTGCGGTATCTGGGGCCAACGTCCTGACTTTC
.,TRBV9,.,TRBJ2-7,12,CASSTSGYEQYF,TGTGCCAGCAGTACGTCCGGGTACGAGCAGTACTTC
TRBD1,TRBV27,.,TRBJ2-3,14,CASSWTGGTDTQYF,TGTGCCAGCAGTTGGACAGGGGGGACAGATACGCAGTATTTT
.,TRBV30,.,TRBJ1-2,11,CAWSEFGGYTF,TGTGCCTGGAGTGAGTTCGGAGGCTACACCTTC
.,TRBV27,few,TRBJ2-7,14,CASSPRMGSYEQYF,TGTGCCAGCAGCCCCAGGATGGGCTCCTACGAGCAGTACTTC
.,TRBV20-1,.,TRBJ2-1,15,CSASNGWGSYNEQFF,TGCAGTGCTAGTAACGGCTGGGGGTCCTACAATGAGCAGTTCTTC
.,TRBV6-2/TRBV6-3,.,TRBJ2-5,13,CASSDFRGETQYF,TGTGCCAGCAGTGATTTCAGGGGAGAGACCCAGTACTTC
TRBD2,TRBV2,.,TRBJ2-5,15,CASLSLAGGQETQYF,TGTGCCAGCCTATCACTAGCGGGGGGTCAAGAGACCCAGTACTTC
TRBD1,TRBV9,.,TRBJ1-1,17,CASSAGTGDGSGTEAFF,TGTGCCAGCAGCGCAGGGACAGGGGATGGGTCGGGCACTGAAGCTTTCTTT
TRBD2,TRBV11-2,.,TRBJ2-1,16,CASSLQLAGGWNEQFF,TGTGCCAGCAGCTTACAACTAGCGGGAGGATGGAATGAGCAGTTCTTC
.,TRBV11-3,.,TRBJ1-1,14,CASSSRGGNTEAFF,TGTGCCAGCAGCTCCAGAGGAGGCAACACTGAAGCTTTCTTT
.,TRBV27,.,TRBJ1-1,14,CASSHRERNTEAFF,TGTGCCAGCTCCCACAGGGAGAGGAACACTGAAGCTTTCTTT
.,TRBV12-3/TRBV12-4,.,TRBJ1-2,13,CASSFGLNYGYTF,TGTGCCAGCAGTTTTGGCCTCAACTATGGCTACACCTTC
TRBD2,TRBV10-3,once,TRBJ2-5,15,CAISRLAGGQETQYF,TGTGCCATCAGCCGACTAGCGGGGGGTCAAGAGACCCAGTACTTC
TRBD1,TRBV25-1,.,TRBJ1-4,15,CASSDPTGFDEKLFF,TGTGCCAGCAGTGACCCGACAGGGTTTGATGAAAAACTGTTTTTT
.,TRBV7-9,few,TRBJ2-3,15,CASSELLRSTDTQYF,TGTGCCAGCAGCGAACTCCTCCGTAGCACAGATACGCAGTATTTT
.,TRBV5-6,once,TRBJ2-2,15,CASSLILANTGELFF,TGTGCCAGCAGCCTTATTCTCGCGAACACCGGGGAGCTGTTTTTT
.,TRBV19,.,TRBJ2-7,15,CASSITRDGTYEQYF,TGTGCCAGTAGTATTACGAGGGACGGGACCTACGAGCAGTACTTC
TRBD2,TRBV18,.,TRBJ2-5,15,CASSRTSGIQETQYF,TGTGCCAGCTCAAGGACTAGCGGGATTCAAGAGACCCAGTACTTC
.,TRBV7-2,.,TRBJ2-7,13,CASSLSQAYEQYF,TGTGCCAGCAGCTTAAGTCAGGCCTACGAGCAGTACTTC
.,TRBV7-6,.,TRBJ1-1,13,CASSLLVNTEAFF,TGTGCCAGCAGCTTATTGGTAAACACTGAAGCTTTCTTT
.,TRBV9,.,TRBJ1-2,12,CASSLLGYGYTF,TGTGCCAGCAGTCTTTTGGGTTATGGCTACACCTTC
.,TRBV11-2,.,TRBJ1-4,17,CASRRNTGLGTNEKLFF,TGTGCCAGCAGGAGAAACACAGGGTTGGGGACTAATGAAAAACTGTTTTTT
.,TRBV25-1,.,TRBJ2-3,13,CASSETVTDTQYF,TGTGCCAGCAGTGAGACAGTAACAGATACGCAGTATTTT
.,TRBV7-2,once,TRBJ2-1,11,CASSASSEQFF,TGTGCCAGCAGCGCGAGCAGTGAGCAGTTCTTC
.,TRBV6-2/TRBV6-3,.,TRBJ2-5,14,CASSDRRRQETQYF,TGTGCCAGCAGTGACAGACGGCGGCAAGAGACCCAGTACTTC
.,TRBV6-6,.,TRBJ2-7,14,CASRPGAGSYEQYF,TGTGCCAGCAGGCCGGGGGCGGGTTCCTACGAGCAGTACTTC
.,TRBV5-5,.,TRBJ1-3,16,CASSLVAVVSGNTIYF,TGTGCCAGCAGCTTGGTCGCCGTCGTCTCTGGAAACACCATATATTTT
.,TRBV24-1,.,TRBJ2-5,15,CATSDPSGDQETQYF,TGTGCCACCAGTGACCCCTCGGGGGACCAAGAGACCCAGTACTTC
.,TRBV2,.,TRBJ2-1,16,CASSRRAGQSYNEQFF,TGTGCCAGCAGTCGACGTGCGGGACAATCGTACAATGAGCAGTTCTTC